The clone carrying this T cell receptor (beta chain) was detected many times. This specimen belongs to a study of T-cell reconstitution after alpha-beta-depleted transplantation in children. The CDR3 sequence is 12 residues long. Germline trimming cut 5 bases from V and 5 bases from J; bases unmatched to any gene: 3. For TCRbeta, the library was prepared with unique molecular identifiers. TCRdb re-called the PCR reads through MiXCR, storing one row per CDR3 protein. The sample yields roughly 500,000 distinct CDR3 sequences, roughly an eighth seen once. This chain joins TRBV12-3 or TRBV12-4 and TRBJ2-7, with TRBD1 matching 7 bases. The source of this sequence is a human donor who donated a stem cell graft to a child with combined immunodeficiency. Sequencing was performed on PBMCs from the stem cell graft donor, taken from the stem cell graft. The CDR3 bases are TGTGCCAGCAGTCCGACAGGGAACGAGCAGTACTTC. Residues: CASSPTGNEQYF.